Shown below are 29 T cell receptor beta chains from a single sample sequenced in a study of T-cell memory formation after mild COVID-19. TCRdb analysed the 5' RACE reads with MiXCR anew, one entry per CDR3 protein. The sample carries about 430,000 distinct CDR3 sequences, approximately 18% recorded once. Sequencing used PBMCs or a T cell subset sorted from them (not recorded which). The source of these receptors is a man aged 18 to 35 who had mild COVID-19 (a few samples of this study predate the infection). Cell type and time point are not known.

This clonotype was counted only a few times. For the CDR3, the DNA is TGTGCCAGCAAAGGCTCGGGACCGCTCTACGAGCAGTACGTC. It encodes CASKGSGPLYEQYV. This sequence joins TRBV6-2 or TRBV6-3 and TRBJ2-7; D may match TRBD1 or TRBD2 (5 bases each). The V and J ends lost 7 bases and 3 bases respectively, with 16 bases between them. The CDR3 is made up of 14 amino acids. Germline loops: CDR1 MNHEY, CDR2 SVGEGT.

The chain uses TRBV7-2 and TRBJ1-2, with D possibly matching TRBD1 (5 bases). The CDR3 runs to 14 residues. The germline V and J ends were trimmed by 3 bases and 4 bases, with 12 bases remaining between them. From germline, CDR1 is SGHTA and CDR2 FQGNSA. The CDR3 protein is CASSLDTLVYGYTF. For the CDR3, the DNA is TGTGCCAGCAGCTTGGACACCTTAGTCTATGGCTACACCTTC.

J is TRBJ1-1 and V is TRBV6-5; the match to TRBD1 covers 7 bases. The germline V gene encodes CDR1 MNHEY and CDR2 SVGAGI. V shed 2 bases and J 10 bases; nucleotides not matched to a gene: 13. The CDR3 has 15 amino acids. The CDR3 nucleotides read TGTGCCAGCAGTTACACAGGGGACAGACGTCGGGGAGCTTTCTTT. Residues: CASSYTGDRRRGAFF.

This clonotype appeared a few times. The V gene is TRBV7-9, the J gene TRBJ1-2; a weak D match, TRBD1 (5 bases). The CDR3 contains 12 residues. Trimming removed 3 bases from V and 8 bases from J, with 10 bases in between. Germline V gene sequence: CDR1 SEHNR, CDR2 FQNEAQ (reference sequence). In DNA, the CDR3 is TGTGCCAGCAGCTTGGGGGTGGTCGGCTACACCTTC. It yields the protein CASSLGVVGYTF.

This clonotype showed up many times. This chain joins TRBV7-2 and TRBJ1-1; 7 nucleotides match TRBD1. The CDR3 consists of 15 residues. Losses at the gene ends were 5 bases for V and 1 base for J; bases not matched to a gene: 7. Per germline, CDR1 SGHTA and CDR2 FQGNSA. The CDR3 region is CASSPKTGTNTEAFF. The CDR3 nucleotides are TGTGCCAGCAGCCCGAAGACAGGGACGAACACTGAAGCTTTCTTT. The full variable domain, with the rest looked up from reference TRBV7-2 and TRBJ1-1, is GAGVSQSPSNKVTEKGKDVELRCDPISGHTALYWYRQSLGQGLEFLIYFQGNSAPDKSGLPSDRFSAERTGGSVSTLTIQRTQQEDSAVYLCASSPKTGTNTEAFFGQGTRLTVV.

This chain links TRBV7-9 with TRBJ2-7, with TRBD1 matching over 7 bases. Trimming removed 5 bases from V and 3 bases from J; junction bases left unmatched: 7. The germline gives CDR1 SEHNR, CDR2 FQNEAQ (reference sequence). The CDR3 contains 14 residues. The CDR3 nucleotides are TGTGCCAGCAGCAGCCCGGGACAGTACTACGAGCAGTACGTC. Its translation: CASSSPGQYYEQYV.

The V call is TRBV6-5, the J call TRBJ1-2, with D maybe TRBD1 (5 bases). Trimming took 5 bases from V and 4 from J, leaving 20 bases between them. CDR3 length equals 16 residues. Germline V lookup: CDR1 MNHEY, CDR2 SVGAGI. DNA of the CDR3: TGTGCCAGCAGTCGGTATTCAGGGACTACCCTCTATGGCTACACCTTC. Translated, it gives CASSRYSGTTLYGYTF.

This clonotype has just one count. The chain uses TRBV5-6 and TRBJ2-7; 8 bases align to TRBD1. Germline CDR1 and CDR2: SGHDT and YYEEEE. This CDR3 contains 14 residues. V shed 3 bases and J 2 bases; nucleotides not matched to a gene: 4. As DNA, the CDR3 is TGTGCCAGCAGCTGGGGGACAGGACCCTACGAGCAGTACTTC. It translates to CASSWGTGPYEQYF.

The chain combines TRBV29-1 with TRBJ2-3; TRBD1 matches 9 bases. Per the germline V gene, CDR1 is SQVTM and CDR2 is ANQGSEA. This CDR3 has 13 residues. With 4 bases clipped from V and 6 bases from J, the junction kept 5 bases outside the gene matches. DNA for the CDR3: TGCAGCGTTGTCGGACAGGGGCGCGATACGCAGTATTTT. Protein product: CSVVGQGRDTQYF.

The chain has TRBV21-1 and TRBJ2-7. TRBV21-1 is noted as a pseudogene. The CDR3 has 13 residues. In DNA, the CDR3 is TGTGCCAGCAGCAAAGTCAATCTCTACGAGCAGTACGTC. Translation gives CASSKVNLYEQYV.

The V and J genes are TRBV6-1 and TRBJ1-2; D gene uncertain. The CDR3 sequence is 14 residues long. V gave up 2 bases and J gave up 4 bases, with 11 bases separating them. Germline V gives CDR1 MNHNS, CDR2 SASEGT. CDR3 in DNA: TGTGCCAGCAGTGAAAGGGTAGAGCTCTATGGCTACACCTTC. Translated, it gives CASSERVELYGYTF.

This clonotype was counted many times. This rearrangement joins TRBV20-1 to TRBJ2-5; a possible D gene is TRBD2 (5 bases). The V gene lost 3 bases and the J gene lost 5 bases, with 16 bases spanning the gap. The CDR3 extends over 14 amino acids. Germline V CDR1 and CDR2: DFQATT, SNEGSKA (reference sequence). The CDR3 region has the DNA TGCAGTGCTAGTACGGGGTTGGTGTGGGAGACCCAGTACTTC. This codes for CSASTGLVWETQYF.

This chain joins TRBV10-3 and TRBJ2-5, with 9 bases fitting TRBD2. This CDR3 has 14 amino acids. The V segment lost 7 bases and the J segment 2 bases; nucleotides outside the gene matches: 5. The germline V gene has CDR1 ENHRY and CDR2 SYGVKD. In nucleotides, the CDR3 is TGTGCCATCAATAGCGGGGGTTTACAAGAGACCCAGTACTTC. Translating gives CAINSGGLQETQYF.

The genes are TRBV19 and TRBJ2-1; no clear D. Trimming pared 3 bases from V and 6 bases from J, leaving 3 bases between. Germline CDR1 is LNHDA and CDR2 is SQIVND (reference sequence). CDR3 length: 11 residues. The CDR3 is CASSMPNEQFF. For the CDR3, the DNA is TGTGCCAGTAGTATGCCCAATGAGCAGTTCTTC.

This clonotype was found a few times. The CDR3 DNA is TGTGCCAGCAGCCGAGGGTTCTTGGTCCCTACCAATGAGCAGTTCTTC. The encoded protein is CASSRGFLVPTNEQFF. This chain connects TRBV21-1 to TRBJ2-1; the D call TRBD2 from the table was never checked on the DNA. TRBV21-1 is a pseudogene locus. The CDR3 length is 16 residues.

This clonotype has more than one count but fewer than ten. This chain connects TRBV7-6 to TRBJ2-3; either TRBD1 or TRBD2 may fit D (5 bases each). The CDR3 consists of 15 residues. Germline values: CDR1 SGHVS, CDR2 FNYEAQ. Between the trimmed V and J ends, which lost 5 bases and 4 bases, there was a span of 16 bases. CDR3 nucleotides: TGTGCCAGCAGCCCTCGGGACCGGCGCCCAGATACGCAGTATTTT. Residues: CASSPRDRRPDTQYF.

The table lists this clonotype with a few counts. The V call is TRBV20-1, the J call TRBJ2-1; tentative D call: TRBD2 (6 bases). The CDR3 covers 14 residues. V dropped 3 bases and J dropped 2 bases, with 11 bases sitting between them. Per germline, CDR1 DFQATT and CDR2 SNEGSKA (reference sequence). CDR3 nucleotides: TGCAGTGCTAGTCGGGGCGGGGCCTACAATGAGCAGTTCTTC. Its translation: CSASRGGAYNEQFF.

This chain uses TRBV5-1 with TRBJ2-3; either TRBD1 or TRBD2 may supply D (5 bases each). This CDR3 has 16 residues. Germline CDR1 and CDR2: SGHRS and YFSETQ. V was shortened by 5 bases and J by 0 bases, with 16 bases between the two germline ends. The CDR3 coding sequence is TGCGCCAGCAGGCAAGGGACGGATTACAGCACAGATACGCAGTATTTT. Amino acids: CASRQGTDYSTDTQYF.

This clonotype has just a few counts. The J gene is TRBJ2-5, the V gene TRBV5-1, with TRBD2 identical over 8 bases. J gave up 3 bases and V 8 bases, and 21 bases lay outside the gene matches. The CDR3 consists of 18 residues. Germline-derived CDR1 and CDR2 are SGHRS and YFSETQ. This CDR3 is CARGTADRPTGGEETQYF. CDR3 in DNA: TGCGCCAGGGGGACTGCCGACCGTCCCACCGGGGGGGAAGAGACCCAGTACTTC.

This chain links TRBV20-1 with TRBJ1-1; a possible D gene is TRBD1 (6 bases). This CDR3 spans 13 amino acids. Between the trimmed V and J ends, which lost 5 bases and 4 bases, there was a span of 14 bases. Per germline, CDR1 DFQATT and CDR2 SNEGSKA (reference sequence). CDR3: CSAYRDISTEAFF. The CDR3 coding sequence is TGCAGTGCTTACAGGGACATCTCCACTGAAGCTTTCTTT.

This rearrangement joins TRBV4-1 to TRBJ2-7; no clear D gene. V shed 1 base and J shed 0 bases, with 13 bases lying between them. The germline gives CDR1 MGHRA, CDR2 YSYEKL. CDR3 length equals 16 residues. Here the CDR3 DNA reads TGCGCCAGCAGCCAAGTTCCCCCCCGAAGCTCCTACGAGCAGTACTTC. It codes for CASSQVPPRSSYEQYF.

This clonotype occurred many times. The V gene is TRBV5-1, the J gene TRBJ1-1, with 9 bases fitting TRBD1. J lost 4 bases, V lost 5 bases, and 6 bases had no gene match. Germline V gene lookup returns CDR1 SGHRS and CDR2 YFSETQ. The CDR3 totals 14 residues. The CDR3 loop reads CASRRTGAGTEAFF. The CDR3 coding sequence is TGCGCCAGCAGACGGACAGGGGCGGGCACTGAAGCTTTCTTT. The full variable domain, in which reference TRBV5-1 and TRBJ1-1 provide the parts outside the CDR3, is KAGVTQTPRYLIKTRGQQVTLSCSPISGHRSVSWYQQTPGQGLQFLFEYFSETQRNKGNFPGRFSGRQFSNSRSEMNVSTLELGDSALYLCASRRTGAGTEAFFGQGTRLTVV.

The chain has TRBV5-1 and TRBJ2-3; D may be TRBD1 or TRBD2 (5 bases each). CDR3 length: 15 amino acids. V was cut by 4 bases and J by 6 bases, with 18 bases left in between. Germline CDR1 reads SGHRS; CDR2 reads YFSETQ. The CDR3 DNA reads TGCGCCAGCAGCCCCCAAGGGACGCGCTCGGATACGCAGTATTTT. The encoded protein is CASSPQGTRSDTQYF.

This clonotype was seen many times. The CDR3 here is CASSPRRGPYEQYV. The CDR3 nucleotides read TGTGCCAGCAGCCCCCGACGCGGACCCTACGAGCAGTACGTC. The rearrangement joins TRBV14 to TRBJ2-7; D remains unclear. Germline CDR1 and CDR2: SGHDN and FVKESK. CDR3 length: 14 residues. V gave up 4 bases and J gave up 2 bases, with 12 bases separating them.

This clonotype was seen only once. The chain couples TRBV5-4 to TRBJ2-7; TRBD1 aligns across 8 bases. Losses at the gene ends were 3 bases for V and 0 bases for J; bases not matched to a gene: 2. Germline values: CDR1 SGHNT, CDR2 YYREEE (reference sequence). There are 14 residues in the CDR3. Written as DNA, the CDR3 is TGTGCCAGCAGCTCACAGGGGGTCTCCTACGAGCAGTACTTC. This encodes CASSSQGVSYEQYF.

V gene TRBV21-1 combines with J gene TRBJ1-1. TRBV21-1 is a recognized pseudogene. This CDR3 region has 15 residues. In DNA, the CDR3 is TGTGCCAGCAGCAAAAGACGAAAGGGGAACACTGAAGCTTTCTTT. It translates to CASSKRRKGNTEAFF.

The chain links TRBV9 to TRBJ2-1, with 10 bases aligning to TRBD2. The CDR3 consists of 15 residues. With 3 bases clipped from V and 8 bases from J, the junction kept 8 bases outside the gene matches. Germline V CDR1 and CDR2: SGDLS, YYNGEE. The CDR3 DNA follows: TGTGCCAGCAGCGAGAGCGGGGGGGCCCTTTATGAGCAGTTCTTC. It is translated as CASSESGGALYEQFF.

This clonotype was counted between two and nine times. The rearrangement links TRBV7-9 to TRBJ2-3; unclear D gene. Trimming shortened V by 6 bases and J by 6 bases, and 22 bases separated the two germline ends. Germline V gives CDR1 SEHNR, CDR2 FQNEAQ (reference sequence). This CDR3 region has 16 residues. The CDR3 here is CASSQGRMESGDTQYF. The CDR3 nucleotides read TGTGCCAGCAGTCAAGGACGGATGGAGAGTGGGGATACGCAGTATTTT.

This sequence joins TRBV24-1 and TRBJ2-5; D not resolved. Trimming took 9 bases from V and 4 from J, leaving 11 bases between them. CDR3 size: 12 residues. Germline V gene lookup returns CDR1 KGHDR and CDR2 SFDVKD. In nucleotides, the CDR3 is TGTGCCACCTCTGGAATCGCAGAGACCCAGTACTTC. It specifies CATSGIAETQYF.